These T cell receptor beta chains were read from a single sample in a study of response to subunit inactivated influenza vaccine. TCRdb fed the RT-PCR reads into MiXCR, producing one record per CDR3 protein. The sample yields 550,000 to 600,000 distinct CDR3 sequences, approximately 12% seen once. Sequences were derived from PBMCs from blood, sampled on the day of vaccination. Receptors originate from a man aged 50 to 60 who received an inactivated influenza vaccine. CDR3s include the opening cysteine and the closing phenylalanine or tryptophan. A D gene is named only where the DNA matches it firmly. Expanded clones get a size class; other rows say once, few or many, or leave the size out.

TRBV7-8,-,TRBD1,TRBJ2-5,TGTGCCAGCAGCCTCGAAGGGACAGGAGAATCTTTC,CASSLEGTGESF
TRBV28,few,-,TRBJ1-2,TGTGCCAGCAGAGCCGGGACGCACTATGGCTACACCTTC,CASRAGTHYGYTF
TRBV28,-,-,TRBJ1-1,TGTGCCAGCAGTCCCGCAGGAACCAACACTGAAGCTTTCTTT,CASSPAGTNTEAFF
TRBV11-2,few,TRBD2,TRBJ2-7,TGTGCCAGCACCAGGTCCAGCGGGAGGGTCTCCTACGAGCAGTACTTC,CASTRSSGRVSYEQYF
TRBV28,-,-,TRBJ2-1,TGTGCCAGCAGTTCGGCAGGACCGACCTACAATGAGCAGTTCTTC,CASSSAGPTYNEQFF
TRBV7-9,few,-,TRBJ2-3,TGTGCCAGCAGCTCGTGGGTTTTGGATACGCAGTATTTT,CASSSWVLDTQYF
TRBV6-1,many,-,TRBJ1-1,TGTGCCAGCAGTGTAGGGGGGGCCTATGAAGCTTTCTTT,CASSVGGAYEAFF
TRBV6-5,-,-,TRBJ2-1,TGTGCCAGCAGTTACTCATCGGAGTCGGCCTACAATGAGCAGTTCTTC,CASSYSSESAYNEQFF
TRBV7-9,-,TRBD1,TRBJ2-7,TGTGCCAGCAGCCGCCCGGGACAGGGTAGCCCCTACGAGCAGTACTTC,CASSRPGQGSPYEQYF
TRBV6-2/TRBV6-3,-,-,TRBJ2-3,TGTGCCAGCAGTTACTCGACGGAAAGCACAGATACGCAGTATTTT,CASSYSTESTDTQYF
TRBV28,-,-,TRBJ2-3,TGTGCCGGACGGGGGGCCCACACAGATACGCAGTATTTT,CAGRGAHTDTQYF
TRBV11-2,-,-,TRBJ1-4,TGTGCCAGCAGCCGCGGAGGGGCAACTAATGAAAAACTGTTTTTT,CASSRGGATNEKLFF
TRBV20-1,many,-,TRBJ2-1,TGCAGTGCTTCTACTACGGATGAGCAGTTCTTC,CSASTTDEQFF
TRBV6-5,-,TRBD1,TRBJ2-7,TGTGCCAGCAGTTACCCCGCGGGACAGGGGAAGTACGAGCAGTACTTC,CASSYPAGQGKYEQYF
TRBV7-3,-,TRBD2,TRBJ2-1,TGTGCCAGCAGCTTCCAGGCTAGCGGGATCAATGAGCAGTTCTTC,CASSFQASGINEQFF
TRBV27,-,-,TRBJ2-3,TGTGCCAGCAGATCAGCCAGGGACGGAAGGACGCAGTATTTT,CASRSARDGRTQYF
TRBV7-2,few,-,TRBJ2-3,TGTGCCAGCAGCTTACCGTTAGCGACAGGCACAGATACGCAGTATTTT,CASSLPLATGTDTQYF
TRBV18,-,TRBD2,TRBJ2-1,TGTGCCAGCTCTCCCGGGACTAGCGGAACCCGGGGGGGTGGGGAGTTCTTC,CASSPGTSGTRGGGEFF
TRBV25-1,-,-,TRBJ1-1,TGTGCCAGCAGTGATAGTAATACGGTTGAAGCTTTCTTT,CASSDSNTVEAFF
TRBV6-1,few,-,TRBJ2-3,TGTGCCACCATGGACTGGCTCACAGATACGCAGTATTTT,CATMDWLTDTQYF
TRBV19,many,-,TRBJ2-1,TGTGCCAGTAGTATGAGGGGAGCGGGCTCCTACAATGAGCAGTTCTTC,CASSMRGAGSYNEQFF
TRBV6-2/TRBV6-3,few,TRBD2,TRBJ2-7,TGTGCCAGCAGTTTAGCGGGGGCCACCTACGAGCAGTACTTC,CASSLAGATYEQYF
TRBV6-2/TRBV6-3,many,TRBD1,TRBJ1-6,TGTGCCAGCAGCCGGGACAGAAATTCACCCCTCCACTTT,CASSRDRNSPLHF
TRBV24-1,few,-,TRBJ2-5,TGTGCCACCAGTGGAGAGCCCCGGTGGGGGGACCAGTACTTC,CATSGEPRWGDQYF
TRBV7-2,-,TRBD2,TRBJ2-3,TGTGCCAGCAGCTTAGGAATACTAGCGGGAGCAGATACGCAGTATTTT,CASSLGILAGADTQYF
TRBV7-8,-,TRBD1,TRBJ1-3,TGTGCCAGCAGCAAAAGGCCGACGGGACAGGGGGCTGGAAACACCATATATTTT,CASSKRPTGQGAGNTIYF
TRBV6-2/TRBV6-3,many,TRBD1,TRBJ2-2,TGTGCCAGCAGTTACCTACAGGGGCGCACCGGGGAGCTGTTTTTT,CASSYLQGRTGELFF
TRBV29-1,few,TRBD1,TRBJ1-1,TGCAGCGTCCTACCTGGGACAGGGGGAACTGAAGCTTTCTTT,CSVLPGTGGTEAFF
TRBV10-3,-,-,TRBJ1-2,TGTGCCATCAGTACAAGGGGTTTAGGCTACACCTTC,CAISTRGLGYTF
TRBV19,few,-,TRBJ1-1,TGTGCCAGTAGTATAAGTGAAATGAACACTGAAGCTTTCTTT,CASSISEMNTEAFF
TRBV2,-,-,TRBJ2-7,TGTGCCAGCAGTGATCTGCTGTTTAAGTCCTACGAGCAGTACTTC,CASSDLLFKSYEQYF
TRBV5-1,-,-,TRBJ2-3,TGCGCCAGCAGGTTGAACCGGGACATAAGCACAGATACGCAGTATTTT,CASRLNRDISTDTQYF
TRBV25-1,few,TRBD2,TRBJ2-3,TGTGCCAGCCAAACTACTAGCGTCGGCACAGATACGCAGTATTTT,CASQTTSVGTDTQYF
TRBV21-1,-,-,TRBJ2-2,TGTGCCAGCAGCGGCCACAGGGGGCACGGTCGACCCGACCTCGCCGGGGAGCTGTTTTTT,CASSGHRGHGRPDLAGELFF
TRBV12-3/TRBV12-4,many,TRBD1,TRBJ2-1,TGTGCCAGCAGCCCTCCGGGACAGGGTATTGAGCAGTTCTTC,CASSPPGQGIEQFF
TRBV7-9,many,-,TRBJ2-7,TGTGCCAGCAGCCAAGTCTACGAGCAGTACTTC,CASSQVYEQYF
TRBV5-1,-,-,TRBJ1-1,TGCGCCAGCAGCTTGGCCGTTGGACAGAAGGTTGAGAAAGCTTTCTTT,CASSLAVGQKVEKAFF
TRBV11-1,-,-,TRBJ1-6,TGTGCCAGCAGCGCCCGGACAGACGTAACTCGATTTAATAATTCACCCCTCCACTTT,CASSARTDVTRFNNSPLHF
TRBV4-3,-,-,TRBJ2-3,TGCGCCAGCAGCCAAGAGCTGATGGATACGCAGTATTTT,CASSQELMDTQYF
TRBV4-2,many,-,TRBJ2-6,TGTGCCAGCAGCCAAGTGATTTTCTCTGGGGCCAACGTCCTGACTTTC,CASSQVIFSGANVLTF
TRBV7-8,many,-,TRBJ2-3,TGTGCCAGCAGCCGCCTAGCGTTGAGGGGCACAGATACGCAGTATTTT,CASSRLALRGTDTQYF
TRBV12-3/TRBV12-4,few,TRBD2,TRBJ2-7,TGTGCCAGCACCCATAGCGGGGGTAACGGGAGGGACGAGCAGTACTTC,CASTHSGGNGRDEQYF
TRBV5-1,many,-,TRBJ2-4,TGCGCCAGCAGTCTTTCGGGGGACCCCAAAAACATTCAGTACTTC,CASSLSGDPKNIQYF
TRBV5-1,many,-,TRBJ2-1,TGCGCCAGCAGCTTGGAGTTCCCGGGACACTTCAATGAGCAGTTCTTC,CASSLEFPGHFNEQFF
TRBV7-2,many,TRBD1,TRBJ2-1,TGTGCCAGCAGCCTCCGGGACAGCCGGTACAATGAGCAGTTCTTC,CASSLRDSRYNEQFF
TRBV15,many,TRBD2,TRBJ2-3,TGTGCCACCAGCAGGACCTTAGGGACTAGCCGGCATCCTAGCACAGATACGCAGTATTTT,CATSRTLGTSRHPSTDTQYF
TRBV7-9,-,TRBD1,TRBJ2-1,TGTGCCAGCAGCCTTTTCCGGACAGGTTCAATTTACAATGAGCAGTTCTTC,CASSLFRTGSIYNEQFF
TRBV18,-,-,TRBJ1-4,TGTGCCAGCTCACCCCGGGAAGTTGCTAATGAAAAACTGTTTTTT,CASSPREVANEKLFF